This T cell receptor beta chain was sequenced for a study of cytomegalovirus exposure and HLA in healthy donors. Primers for the PCR totalled 60 Vbeta and 13 Jbeta. Generated by immunoSEQ multiplex PCR, the TCRdb table keeps only in-frame clones and is missing some. The data show some 150,000 clones, around 74% seen once. Comments on this clone: Its antigen is not known.

Broader study findings: Later analysis identified several of the most significant clusters that appeared linked to common viral pathogens. Among TCR sequences, most were rare, though some public TCRs appeared in many donors. Analysis was performed later, and it showed HLA-associated TCR beta chains to be more clonally expanded than equally common others. Most of the CMV-associated TCR beta chains (in a later analysis) appeared to be HLA-restricted.

CDR1 is SGHDT, CDR2 YYEEEE, per germline. The CDR3 is 18 residues long. V was clipped by 0 bases and J by 5 bases; unmatched bases: 14. The gene calls are TRBV5-6 and TRBJ2-5; 9 bases are shared with TRBD2. The sequence came from a man between 18 and 29 years old in good health and CMV-seronegative. Specimen: PBMCs. The CDR3 here is CASSLGFFSGGLRETQYF. In nucleotides, the CDR3 is TGTGCCAGCAGCTTGGGTTTTTTTAGCGGGGGCCTCCGGGAGACCCAGTACTTC.